The T cell receptor (beta chain) described here comes from a study of T-cell reconstitution after alpha-beta-depleted transplantation in children. Findings and limits, study-wide: About two months after transplant, alpha-beta T cells reportedly came from several hundred expanded graft clones. By one year post-transplant, T-cell counts and diversity largely arose from T cells that were newly produced. Recipient T cells and thymic progenitors that survived were the source of the high TCRbeta diversity seen at day 60 in some patients.

The CDR3 contains 15 residues. Germline V CDR1 and CDR2: PRHDT, FYEKMQ (reference sequence). With V trimmed by 2 bases and J by 5 bases, 5 bases remained unmatched. Unique molecular identifiers were built into the TCRbeta library. Using its own MiXCR run on the PCR reads, TCRdb lists one record per CDR3 protein. The table lists under 250,000 distinct CDR3 sequences, roughly a sixth of them singletons. On this clonotype itself: Its antigen remains unidentified.

The sequencing here drew on PBMCs, mostly from graft donor cells, taken 360 days after TCRalphabeta/CD19-depleted stem cell transplant. This sequence was found in a male patient between 2 and 10 years old who had a stem cell transplant for acute lymphoblastic leukemia, so the T cells may come from the graft donor. The gene calls are TRBV13 and TRBJ2-1; 8 nucleotides line up with TRBD2. The CDR3 sequence is CASSLRRGVDNEQFF. The CDR3 nucleotides read TGTGCCAGCAGCTTACGGCGGGGGGTAGACAATGAGCAGTTCTTC.